A single sample is the source of the 5 T cell receptor beta chains below, sequenced in a study of molecular identifiers for immune sequencing clone quantification. TCRdb re-called the PCR reads through MiXCR, storing one row per CDR3 protein. The table records about 500,000 distinct CDR3 sequences, around a fifth of them present only once. Sequencing was carried out using naive CD8+ T cells from blood, with Jurkat cell RNA spiked in. As for subset: FACS-sorted CD8+CD4-CCR7+CD45RA+ naive T cells. The receptors were gathered from a human donor in good health. Some libraries in this study had Jurkat cell RNA spiked in.

This chain connects TRBV13 to TRBJ2-1; 9 positions match TRBD2. This CDR3 is built from 16 residues. CDR1 PRHDT and CDR2 FYEKMQ come from the germline V gene (reference sequence). The trim removed 8 bases at V and 9 bases at J, leaving 17 bases unmatched. The CDR3 reads CASGPHGTSFRPEQFF. The CDR3 nucleotides read TGTGCCAGCGGCCCCCACGGGACTAGCTTTCGCCCTGAGCAGTTCTTC.

This clonotype was observed at least ten times. The chain carries TRBV29-1 and TRBJ1-1; D is ambiguous. V was clipped by 5 bases and J by 0 bases, with 16 bases between them. The CDR3 sequence is 15 residues long. Germline V gene sequence: CDR1 SQVTM, CDR2 ANQGSEA. CDR3 nucleotides: TGCAGCGTTCAGGATGACACAGAGGTGAACACTGAAGCTTTCTTT. Its protein is CSVQDDTEVNTEAFF.

This clonotype was detected many times. V gene TRBV6-5 combines with J gene TRBJ2-2, with a weak D call TRBD2 (6 bases). Trimming cost V 2 bases and J 10 bases, with 8 bases left between them. The CDR3 length is 12 residues. Germline lookup yields CDR1 MNHEY and CDR2 SVGAGI. As DNA, the CDR3 is TGTGCCAGCAGTTACGGACTATCGGAGCTGTTTTTT. Encoded protein: CASSYGLSELFF.

The chain is built from TRBV2 and TRBJ2-5; 8 nucleotides line up with TRBD2. The V and J ends lost 0 bases and 5 bases, in that order; junction bases with no gene match: 14. Per the germline V gene, CDR1 is SNHLY and CDR2 is FYNNEI. This CDR3 has 18 residues. The CDR3: CASSEAHPWAGGLETQYF. The CDR3 DNA reads TGTGCCAGCAGTGAAGCCCACCCCTGGGCGGGAGGATTGGAGACCCAGTACTTC.

The rearrangement joins TRBV4-3 to TRBJ2-7; 8 nucleotides match TRBD1. V lost 3 bases, J lost 6 bases, and 7 bases stayed unmatched. The germline V gene encodes CDR1 LGHNA and CDR2 YSLEER. This CDR3 comprises 14 residues. CDR3 residues: CASSQDVDRVEQYF. The CDR3 DNA follows: TGCGCCAGCAGCCAGGACGTGGACAGGGTCGAGCAGTACTTC.